The 15 T cell receptor beta chains in this list originate from one sample, sequenced in a study of vaccination effects on CD4 cells after COVID-19. Their target antigens are unknown. TCRdb's copy holds only in-frame clones and misses some; the assay was immunoSEQ multiplex PCR. Of over 60,000 clones listed, roughly four fifths are singletons. Before any sequencing was done, the ViraFEST assay used viral peptide pools to expand antigen-specific CD4+ T cells. Following culture for approximately ten days, CD4+ T cells were isolated. Each vaccine recipient was nucleocapsid antibody negative and had no prior SARS-CoV-2 infection. The sequencing used CD4+ T cells from PBMCs cultured with HCoV-NL63 spike peptides, collected before COVID-19 vaccination. Receptors originate from a human donor who received a COVID-19 vaccine.

The V gene is TRBV5-1, the J gene TRBJ2-5; the D is unclear. V gave up 0 bases and J gave up 2 bases, with 8 bases separating them. The CDR3 contains 14 residues. Germline CDR1 SGHRS, CDR2 YFSETQ. CDR3 protein: CASSLDSTQETQYF. In DNA, the CDR3 is TGCGCCAGCAGCTTGGACAGTACACAAGAGACCCAGTACTTC.

The chain employs TRBV25-1 and TRBJ2-3, with 8 nucleotides matching TRBD2. This CDR3 has 13 amino acids. Germline V gene data show CDR1 as MGHDK and CDR2 as SYGVNS. Trimming cost V 11 bases and J 0 bases; bases outside gene matches: 4. CDR3 sequence: CACQRGSTDTQYF. CDR3 DNA: TGTGCCTGCCAGCGGGGGAGCACAGATACGCAGTATTTT.

The rearrangement links TRBV10-3 to TRBJ2-3; 10 bases line up with TRBD2. CDR1 and CDR2 from the germline V gene are ENHRY and SYGVKD. J lost 2 bases, V lost 9 bases, and 11 bases had no gene match. The CDR3 is 16 residues long. CDR3 region: CAMKKGLAGDTDTQYF. The CDR3 DNA follows: TGTGCCATGAAGAAGGGCCTAGCGGGGGACACAGATACGCAGTATTTT.

The CDR3 coding sequence is TGTGCCAGCTCACACAGGGGCGATCAGCAGTACGTC. Translation: CASSHRGDQQYV. The rearrangement links TRBV18 to TRBJ2-7; 7 bases fit TRBD1. J was trimmed by 8 bases and V by 4 bases; bases with no gene match: 5. Germline values: CDR1 KGHSH, CDR2 LQKENI. CDR3 length: 12 amino acids.

The chain couples TRBV7-2 to TRBJ2-3; TRBD2 agrees at 9 bases. This CDR3 is 17 amino acids long. Germline CDR1 reads SGHTA; CDR2 reads FQGNSA. With 1 base clipped from V and 6 bases from J, the junction kept 11 bases outside the gene matches. CDR3 coding DNA: TGTGCCAGCAGCTTAGTTTATTGGGCTAGCGGGGTGGATACGCAGTATTTT. The encoded protein is CASSLVYWASGVDTQYF.

The genes are TRBV18 and TRBJ1-5; tentative D call: TRBD1 (5 bases). Trimming cost V 3 bases and J 8 bases, with 11 bases left between them. This CDR3 is built from 13 residues. CDR1 KGHSH and CDR2 LQKENI come from the germline V gene. This CDR3 is CASSPDSSKPQHF. The CDR3, as DNA: TGTGCCAGCTCACCCGACAGTTCGAAGCCCCAGCATTTT.

Only a few counts were recorded for this clone. The rearrangement links TRBV4-1 to TRBJ2-3; 7 bases agree with TRBD2. CDR1 and CDR2 (germline): MGHRA, YSYEKL. There are 17 residues in the CDR3. The J segment lost 1 base and the V segment lost 0 bases, leaving 7 bases of the junction unmatched. In nucleotides, the CDR3 is TGCGCCAGCAGCCAAGATTTGGGCGGGGGTGGCACAGATACGCAGTATTTT. Translating gives CASSQDLGGGGTDTQYF.

The rearrangement joins TRBV24-1 to TRBJ2-2; D not certain. The germline V gene has CDR1 KGHDR and CDR2 SFDVKD. The V end lost 7 bases, the J end lost 1 base, and 12 bases lay between the germline ends. This CDR3 spans 15 amino acids. The CDR3 DNA reads as TGTGCCACCAGCCAACGGGCCGGGAACACCGGGGAGCTGTTTTTT. This sequence encodes CATSQRAGNTGELFF.

The chain has TRBV5-1 and TRBJ1-2; D not certain. V was cut by 1 base and J by 2 bases, with 12 bases left in between. In germline, CDR1 is SGHRS, CDR2 YFSETQ. The length of the CDR3 is 15 residues. The CDR3 DNA reads as TGCGCCAGCAGCTTGAGCGCAGGCGGGAACTATGGCTACACCTTC. Its translation: CASSLSAGGNYGYTF.

J is TRBJ1-4 and V is TRBV27; no firm D call. Germline V gene lookup returns CDR1 MNHEY and CDR2 SMNVEV (reference sequence). This CDR3 region has 15 residues. V dropped 7 bases and J dropped 8 bases, with 20 bases sitting between them. For the CDR3, the DNA is TGTGCCAGCATGAGCATGGGATCAGGAGAAGAAAAACTGTTTTTT. Translated, it gives CASMSMGSGEEKLFF.

V usage is TRBV5-1 and J usage is TRBJ2-2; D unclear. The length of the CDR3 is 14 residues. Germline assignment: CDR1 SGHRS and CDR2 YFSETQ. Deletions cut 4 bases from V and 0 bases from J, with 7 bases between. The CDR3 DNA is TGCGCCAGCAGCGTAGAGCCGAACACCGGGGAGCTGTTTTTT. It translates to CASSVEPNTGELFF.

The rearrangement uses TRBV19 and TRBJ2-1, with 12 bases identical to TRBD2. CDR1 and CDR2 from the germline V gene are LNHDA and SQIVND (reference sequence). V gave up 5 bases and J gave up 6 bases; unmatched junction bases: 5. This CDR3 has 15 amino acids. The CDR3 reads CASSALAGGINEQFF. The CDR3 DNA reads TGTGCCAGTAGTGCCCTAGCGGGGGGGATCAATGAGCAGTTCTTC.

This clone was seen a single time. The chain combines TRBV4-1 with TRBJ2-3, with 8 bases fitting TRBD1. CDR3 length equals 15 residues. Germline V gene sequence: CDR1 MGHRA, CDR2 YSYEKL. V was pared by 1 base and J by 5 bases, with 5 bases of the junction left unmatched. The CDR3 DNA follows: TGCGCCAGCAGCCAAGGTCCAGGGGGCCAAGATACGCAGTATTTT. It codes for CASSQGPGGQDTQYF.

CDR3 coding DNA: TGTGCCAGCTCATCGACAGACGGCACTGAAGCTTTCTTT. Residues: CASSSTDGTEAFF. The rearrangement links TRBV18 to TRBJ1-1; a weak D match, TRBD1 (5 bases). Germline loops: CDR1 KGHSH, CDR2 LQKENI. CDR3 length: 13 amino acids. Deletions cut 5 bases from V and 4 bases from J, with 11 bases between. Full variable domain (outside the CDR3, taken from reference TRBV18 and TRBJ1-1): NAGVMQNPRHLVRRRGQEARLRCSPMKGHSHVYWYRQLPEEGLKFMVYLQKENIIDESGMPKERFSAEFPKEGPSILRIQQVVRGDSAAYFCASSSTDGTEAFFGQGTRLTVV.

The V call is TRBV3-1 (or the pseudogene TRBV3-2), the J call TRBJ2-7, with D possibly TRBD1 on 6 matching bases. V was pared by 2 bases and J by 7 bases, with 9 bases between. CDR1 and CDR2 (germline): LGHDT, YNNKEL (reference sequence). The CDR3 length is 12 residues. Here the CDR3 reads CASSQRQVEQYV. The CDR3 coding sequence is TGTGCCAGCAGCCAAAGACAGGTAGAGCAGTACGTC.